In its sample, the clone carrying this TCR beta chain was seen many times. Its antigen is as yet unknown. CDR3 size: 11 residues. Germline V gene lookup returns CDR1 SGHTA and CDR2 FQGNSA. Deletions cut 5 bases from V and 9 bases from J, with 8 bases between. This record comes from a study of glioma-infiltrating T cells. Study outcomes and limitations: Very few CDR3 sequences were shared between tissue and blood. Non-neoplastic patients had below-expected tissue-blood divergence, while all gliomas exceeded expectation.

The iRepertoire nested amplicon-rescue multiplex PCR amplified TCR alpha and beta CDR3s from RNA. For one-step reverse transcription and amplification, roughly 95-400 ng of tissue mRNA or PBMC total RNA was used. TCRdb fed the multiplex PCR reads into MiXCR, producing one record per CDR3 protein. The repertoire consists of 95,000 to 110,000 distinct CDR3 sequences, with 25% to 30% occurring once and the leading ten covering roughly 46%. This sequence originates from a human donor with low-grade glioma or glioblastoma, undergoing nonglioma brain surgery, or in good health (not recorded which). The V gene is TRBV7-2, the J gene TRBJ1-5, with unresolved D. Sequencing was carried out using glioma tissue, nonneoplastic brain tissue, or PBMCs (not recorded which). The CDR3, as DNA: TGTGCCAGCAGCCTTATTGGGCCCCAGCATTTT. This sequence encodes CASSLIGPQHF.